This entry lists 22 T cell receptor beta chains sequenced from one sample in a study of T cell changes during pregnancy in multiple sclerosis. The protocol was immunoSEQ multiplex PCR, while the TCRdb copy is restricted to in-frame clones and leaves out a portion. The data hold 59,000 or so clones, with 80% to 95% observed a single time. This specimen was peripheral blood, taken in the third trimester of pregnancy. These receptors were obtained from a female donor in good health, enrolled as a control in a pregnancy study.

CDR3 coding DNA: TGTGCCAGCAGCGTAGGGGGGGGGCTAACAGATACGCAGTATTTT. This translates into CASSVGGGLTDTQYF. The chain recombines TRBV9 with TRBJ2-3, with D maybe TRBD2 (7 bases). CDR1 is SGDLS and CDR2 is YYNGEE in the germline V gene. The length of the CDR3 is 15 residues. Trimming cost V 0 bases and J 3 bases, with 11 bases left between them.

The CDR3 DNA is TGTGCCAGTACAGGTTACACTGAAGCTTTCTTT. It specifies CASTGYTEAFF. The V gene is TRBV19, the J gene TRBJ1-1, with D uncertain. V was clipped by 7 bases and J by 3 bases, with 6 bases between them. The CDR3 covers 11 residues. The V gene's germline CDR1 is LNHDA and CDR2 SQIVND (reference sequence).

This clone was observed a handful of times. CDR3 DNA: TGCGCCAGCAGCTACCAGCGGGAACACTACGAGCAGTACTTC. Translation: CASSYQREHYEQYF. The rearrangement joins TRBV5-1 to TRBJ2-7, with 7 bases matching TRBD2. Germline loops: CDR1 SGHRS, CDR2 YFSETQ. The ends lost 3 bases at V and 3 bases at J; junction bases unmatched: 6. The CDR3 covers 14 residues.

A few counts support this clone. The V call is TRBV19, the J call TRBJ1-1, with no clear D. V lost 4 bases, J lost 0 bases, and 9 bases lay in between. The CDR3 totals 14 residues. CDR1 and CDR2 from the germline V gene are LNHDA and SQIVND (reference sequence). DNA of the CDR3: TGTGCCAGTAGTACTTACGCGATGAACACTGAAGCTTTCTTT. Protein: CASSTYAMNTEAFF. Full variable domain (outside the CDR3, taken from reference TRBV19 and TRBJ1-1): DGGITQSPKYLFRKEGQNVTLSCEQNLNHDAMYWYRQDPGQGLRLIYYSQIVNDFQKGDIAEGYSVSREKKESFPLTVTSAQKNPTAFYLCASSTYAMNTEAFFGQGTRLTVV.

This chain links TRBV6-6 with TRBJ1-2; D gene uncertain. V was trimmed by 3 bases and J by 8 bases, leaving 16 bases between them. Germline CDR1 and CDR2: MNHNY and SVGAGI (reference sequence). This CDR3 contains 14 residues. The DNA of the CDR3 is TGTGCCAGCAGTTATGGTCCACGGAGAGAGGGCTACACCTTC. As protein: CASSYGPRREGYTF.

The CDR3 region is CASSETGTGGILSGYTF. CDR3 nucleotide sequence: TGTGCCAGCAGTGAAACAGGGACAGGGGGTATTTTGTCTGGCTACACCTTC. The chain carries TRBV6-1 and TRBJ1-2; TRBD1 matches 11 bases. Germline V CDR1 and CDR2: MNHNS, SASEGT. This CDR3 has 17 amino acids. The J segment lost 7 bases and the V segment lost 2 bases, leaving 12 bases of the junction unmatched.

The rearrangement uses TRBV7-8 and TRBJ2-2; D is uncertain. The V end was cut by 5 bases, the J end by 5 bases, with 6 bases between. The CDR3 contains 12 residues. Germline CDR1 and CDR2: SGHVS and FQNEAQ. CDR3 coding DNA: TGTGCCAGCAGCCCTACTACCGGGGAGCTGTTTTTT. This sequence encodes CASSPTTGELFF.

The rearrangement links TRBV5-1 to TRBJ1-1; 11 bases map to TRBD1. CDR1 and CDR2 (germline): SGHRS, YFSETQ. This CDR3 contains 15 residues. Germline trimming cut 3 bases from V and 4 bases from J; bases unmatched to any gene: 5. CDR3 region: CASSWTGTGGTEAFF. DNA for the CDR3: TGCGCCAGCAGCTGGACCGGGACAGGGGGCACTGAAGCTTTCTTT.

This chain links TRBV10-3 with TRBJ1-1; 9 positions agree with TRBD1. Looked up from germline, CDR1 is ENHRY and CDR2 is SYGVKD. The CDR3 has 15 residues. V shed 6 bases and J 10 bases; nucleotides not matched to a gene: 15. The DNA for the CDR3 is TGTGCCATCAGGTACCGGGACAGGGACGTCTTAAGAGCTTTCTTT. Translating it yields CAIRYRDRDVLRAFF.

This chain connects TRBV6-5 to TRBJ1-2; unclear D gene. The CDR3 runs to 12 residues. The V and J ends lost 6 bases and 4 bases respectively, with 9 bases between them. CDR1 and CDR2 (germline): MNHEY, SVGAGI. CDR3 nucleotide sequence: TGTGCCAGCAGGCCGGACTTCTATGGCTACACCTTC. Its protein is CASRPDFYGYTF.

This clone was picked up one time. V usage is TRBV16 and J usage is TRBJ1-5; the D is unclear. Germline V CDR1 and CDR2: KGHSY, FQNENV. V was pared by 4 bases and J by 0 bases, with 10 bases between. The CDR3 has 15 residues. The CDR3 loop reads CASSPLDTSNQPQHF. In DNA form, the CDR3 reads TGTGCCAGCAGCCCCTTAGACACTAGCAATCAGCCCCAGCATTTT.

This rearrangement joins TRBV25-1 to TRBJ1-5, with TRBD1 as a possible D gene (5 bases). Germline CDR1 MGHDK, CDR2 SYGVNS. This CDR3 contains 13 residues. Trimming pared 1 base from V and 10 bases from J, leaving 11 bases between. DNA for the CDR3: TGTGCCAGCAGTGAATTCAGGGAGGGTCCCCAGCATTTT. It codes for CASSEFREGPQHF.

This chain connects TRBV13 to TRBJ1-1; 7 positions match TRBD1. The CDR3 totals 12 residues. Germline V gene data show CDR1 as PRHDT and CDR2 as FYEKMQ (reference sequence). With 6 bases clipped from V and 6 bases from J, the junction kept 4 bases outside the gene matches. Here the CDR3 reads CASRSGTAEAFF. The CDR3 DNA sequence: TGTGCCAGCAGATCCGGGACAGCTGAAGCTTTCTTT.

This chain uses TRBV18 with TRBJ2-6, with D maybe TRBD2 (6 bases). CDR3 length: 15 amino acids. V was trimmed by 4 bases and J by 2 bases, leaving 9 bases between them. The V gene's germline CDR1 is KGHSH and CDR2 LQKENI. For the CDR3, the DNA is TGTGCCAGCTCACTTGGGGGGACTGGGGCCAACGTCCTGACTTTC. Protein product: CASSLGGTGANVLTF.

This sequence joins TRBV11-3 and TRBJ2-2; 8 nucleotides match TRBD1. CDR3 length equals 16 residues. V trimming: 8 bases; J trimming: 7 bases; junction bases outside the gene matches: 15. Germline V gives CDR1 SGHNT, CDR2 YENEEA. CDR3 nucleotide sequence: TGTGCCAGCTCGGGGTTCGGGCAGGGGGCTGGCGGGGAGCTGTTTTTT. Translating it yields CASSGFGQGAGGELFF.

The chain combines TRBV7-8 with TRBJ2-5; D not resolved. CDR3 size: 11 residues. V lost 3 bases to trimming and J lost 4 bases, with 3 bases between them. Germline V CDR1 and CDR2: SGHVS, FQNEAQ. Here the CDR3 DNA reads TGTGCCAGCAGCTTTAGAGAGACCCAGTACTTC. Residues: CASSFRETQYF.

V usage is TRBV7-9 and J usage is TRBJ1-3; no clear D gene. Looked up from germline, CDR1 is SEHNR and CDR2 is FQNEAQ (reference sequence). CDR3 length: 13 amino acids. V lost 5 bases and J 0 bases, leaving 5 bases between the germline ends. DNA of the CDR3: TGTGCCAGCAGCCCCCTCTCTGGAAACACCATATATTTT. Its translation: CASSPLSGNTIYF.

This clone has only one observation. J is TRBJ2-1 and V is TRBV5-1, with 7 positions matching TRBD2. Trimming removed 1 base from V and 5 bases from J; junction bases left unmatched: 6. CDR1 is SGHRS and CDR2 is YFSETQ in the germline V gene. The CDR3 has 15 residues. The CDR3 nucleotides are TGCGCCAGCAGCTTGAAATCTAGCGGAAACAATGAGCAGTTCTTC. Translating it yields CASSLKSSGNNEQFF.

The rearrangement links TRBV2 to TRBJ2-1, with a tentative D call TRBD2 (5 bases). V was clipped by 10 bases and J by 10 bases, with 23 bases between them. The CDR3 is 14 amino acids. The germline CDR1 and CDR2 sequences are SNHLY and FYNNEI. CDR3 bases: TGTGCCACTCGACGTACGCCCACGAGGGTGGAGCAGTTCTTC. This encodes CATRRTPTRVEQFF.

CDR3 bases: TGTGCCAGCTCCCAGGGCGGTGGCTACACCTTC. It is translated as CASSQGGGYTF. The chain uses TRBV11-3 and TRBJ1-2, with a weak D call TRBD1 (5 bases). Trimming pared 8 bases from V and 7 bases from J, leaving 11 bases between. Germline CDR1 SGHNT, CDR2 YENEEA. This CDR3 spans 11 amino acids.

The CDR3 loop is CASSQVGGADYGYTF. DNA for the CDR3: TGTGCCAGCAGCCAAGTTGGGGGCGCAGACTATGGCTACACCTTC. The chain uses TRBV14 and TRBJ1-2, with TRBD1 as a possible D gene (6 bases). Deletions cut 1 base from V and 3 bases from J, with 12 bases between. This CDR3 comprises 15 residues. Germline CDR1 reads SGHDN; CDR2 reads FVKESK.

The chain joins TRBV18 to TRBJ1-1; 9 nucleotides align to TRBD1. This CDR3 has 13 amino acids. Per the germline V gene, CDR1 is KGHSH and CDR2 is LQKENI. V shed 3 bases, J shed 5 bases, and the junction held 1 base outside the gene matches. As DNA, the CDR3 is TGTGCCAGCTCACCCGACAGGGGGACTGAAGCTTTCTTT. It translates to CASSPDRGTEAFF.